This T cell receptor (beta chain) is drawn from a study of blood T cell repertoires in COVID-19 (dated by TCRdb to the early 2020s). Broadly, across the study: Samples from collaborators originated in the United States, Italy and Spain and spanned both the acute and convalescent phases of COVID-19. The material from the prospective study consisted of cDNA or gDNA derived from T cells, B-cell-depleted T cells, or PBMCs. The dataset comprised deeply sampled blood TCRbeta repertoires from subjects exposed to, actively infected with, or recovered from COVID-19. The repertoires were made available in a free public database intended to serve as a resource for research on the immune response to SARS-CoV-2. Samples came from the ongoing ImmuneRACE study (first 160 participants) plus 1,254 subjects from 6 global collaborators. Sample metadata almost always included a de-identified subject ID, COVID-19 status, age in years and sex. Where available, HLA class I and class II types were obtained from metadata supplied by the sample provider rather than from assay-based typing.

The immunoSEQ Assay, a bias-controlled multiplex PCR, was used to amplify TCRbeta CDR3 regions from genomic DNA. Processing in the source paper ran as follows. The number of nucleated cells in each sample was estimated by amplification of reference gene primers within the assay. To quantify the absolute abundance of each unique TCRbeta CDR3 rearrangement, sequence reads were collapsed and filtered. For each sample, productive Simpson clonality was calculated as the square root of Simpson's diversity index over productive rearrangements. TCRdb stores this immuneACCESS table with in-frame sequences only. Part of the clones is absent; in the studies checked, under half of the shortfall reflects unresolved V genes, and no reason is known for the rest. V and J calls and clone size come straight from that table; D and trimming were deduced from the DNA. The sample table holds some 230,000 clones, of which roughly 88% were seen once. The top ten clonotypes cover over 2% of the sample.

Another Seattle source contributed samples from volunteer blood donors who had recovered from COVID-19. Collaborating institutions collected whole blood in K2EDTA tubes following their own protocols. For TCRbeta analysis, collaborators shipped samples as frozen whole blood, isolated PBMCs, or DNA extracted from either of those sample types. Points on this clone: Its antigen remains undetermined. No clone much larger than this one lies a single base away; base qualities are absent.

Overall results and qualifications from the work: The amount of clinical and demographic metadata varied by source and participant and was provided uncurated.

From the cysteine through the phenylalanine, the CDR3 covers 13 amino acids. This entry keeps only the CDR3 DNA: 39 bases, framed from base 1. V ends up 8 bases short and J 0 bases short, with an unmatched junction base count of 1. CDR1 is given as LNHDA and CDR2 as SQIVND, both from the germline V gene (reference sequence). In this chain, TRBV19 is recombined with TRBJ1-5; 7 nucleotides in the junction match TRBD1. The clonotype originates from a man younger than 45 who had recovered from COVID-19. Sequenced material: peripheral blood. The DNA is TGTGCCAGTGGGACAGCTAGCAATCAGCCCCAGCATTTT. Translation gives CASGTASNQPQHF.